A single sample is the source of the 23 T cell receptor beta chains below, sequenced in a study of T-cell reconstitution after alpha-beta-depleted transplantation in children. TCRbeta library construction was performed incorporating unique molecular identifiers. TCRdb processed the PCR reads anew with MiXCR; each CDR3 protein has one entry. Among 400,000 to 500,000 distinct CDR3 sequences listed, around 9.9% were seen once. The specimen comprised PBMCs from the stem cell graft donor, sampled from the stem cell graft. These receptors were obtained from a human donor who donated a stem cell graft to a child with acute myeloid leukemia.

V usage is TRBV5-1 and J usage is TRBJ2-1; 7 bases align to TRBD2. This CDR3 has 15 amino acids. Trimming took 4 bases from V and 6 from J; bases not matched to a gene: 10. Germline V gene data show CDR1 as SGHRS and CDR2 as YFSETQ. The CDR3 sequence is CASSLYQRGVNEQFF. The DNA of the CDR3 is TGCGCCAGCAGCCTCTATCAGCGGGGAGTCAATGAGCAGTTCTTC.

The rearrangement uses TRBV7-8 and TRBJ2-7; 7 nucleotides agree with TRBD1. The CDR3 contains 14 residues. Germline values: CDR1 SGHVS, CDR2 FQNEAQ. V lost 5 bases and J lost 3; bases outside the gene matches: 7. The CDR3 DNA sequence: TGTGCCAGCAGCCCCGGGACAGTGATCTACGAGCAGTACTTC. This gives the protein CASSPGTVIYEQYF.

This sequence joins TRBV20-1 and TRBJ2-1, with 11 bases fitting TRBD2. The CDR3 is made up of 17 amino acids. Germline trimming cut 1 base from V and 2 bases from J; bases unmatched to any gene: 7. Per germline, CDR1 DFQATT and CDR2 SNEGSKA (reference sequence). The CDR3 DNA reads TGCAGTGCTAGAGGACAGGGACTAGCGGCCACCTACAATGAGCAGTTCTTC. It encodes CSARGQGLAATYNEQFF.

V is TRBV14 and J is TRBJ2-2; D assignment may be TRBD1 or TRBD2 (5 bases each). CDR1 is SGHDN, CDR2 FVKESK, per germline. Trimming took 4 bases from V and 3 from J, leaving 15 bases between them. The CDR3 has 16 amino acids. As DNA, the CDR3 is TGTGCCAGCAGCCCCTCTGGGGCGCGGGACACCGGGGAGCTGTTTTTT. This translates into CASSPSGARDTGELFF.

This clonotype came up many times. CDR3 in DNA: TGCGCCAGCAGCCAGGTGAGGACGGAGTCCGTCCTGACTTTC. This codes for CASSQVRTESVLTF. The chain uses TRBV4-3 and TRBJ2-6; D is undetermined. Germline assignment: CDR1 LGHNA and CDR2 YSLEER. Trimming pared 3 bases from V and 12 bases from J, leaving 15 bases between. This CDR3 contains 14 residues.

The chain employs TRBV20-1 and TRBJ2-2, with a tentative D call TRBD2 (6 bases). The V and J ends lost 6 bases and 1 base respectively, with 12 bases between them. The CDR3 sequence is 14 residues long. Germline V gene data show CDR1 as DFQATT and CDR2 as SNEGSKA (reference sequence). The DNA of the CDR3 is TGCAGTGCACCGGGACTTTTGAACACCGGGGAGCTGTTTTTT. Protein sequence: CSAPGLLNTGELFF.

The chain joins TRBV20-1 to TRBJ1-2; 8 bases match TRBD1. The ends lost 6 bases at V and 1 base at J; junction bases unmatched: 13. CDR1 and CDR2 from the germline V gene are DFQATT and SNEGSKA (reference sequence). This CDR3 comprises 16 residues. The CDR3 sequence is CSALRAGGFGNYGYTF. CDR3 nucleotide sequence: TGCAGTGCCTTGAGGGCAGGGGGCTTTGGTAACTATGGCTACACCTTC.

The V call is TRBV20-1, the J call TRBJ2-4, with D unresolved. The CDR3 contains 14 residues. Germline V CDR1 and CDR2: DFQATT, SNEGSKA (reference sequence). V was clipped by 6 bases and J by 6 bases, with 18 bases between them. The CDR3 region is CSAGPLGKGNIQYF. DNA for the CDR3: TGCAGTGCAGGGCCCTTGGGGAAGGGAAACATTCAGTACTTC.

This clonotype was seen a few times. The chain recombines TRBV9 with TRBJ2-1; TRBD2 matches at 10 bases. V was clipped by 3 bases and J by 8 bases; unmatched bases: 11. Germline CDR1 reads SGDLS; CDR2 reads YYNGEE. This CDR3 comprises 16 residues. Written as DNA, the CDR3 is TGTGCCAGCAGCGGCTCTAGCGGGAGTGTTCCCGATGAGCAGTTCTTC. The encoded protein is CASSGSSGSVPDEQFF.

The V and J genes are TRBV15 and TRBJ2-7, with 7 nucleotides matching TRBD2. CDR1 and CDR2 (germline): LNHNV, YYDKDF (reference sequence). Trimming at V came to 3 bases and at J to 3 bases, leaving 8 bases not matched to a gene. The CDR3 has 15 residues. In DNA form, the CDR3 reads TGTGCCACCAGCAGCCCTAGCGGCGGACTCTACGAGCAGTACTTC. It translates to CATSSPSGGLYEQYF.

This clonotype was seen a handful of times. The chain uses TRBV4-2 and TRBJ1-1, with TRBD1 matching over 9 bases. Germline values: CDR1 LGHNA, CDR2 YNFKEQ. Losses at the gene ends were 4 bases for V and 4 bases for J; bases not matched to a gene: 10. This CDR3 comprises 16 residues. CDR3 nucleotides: TGTGCCAGCAGCCCCACATGGGACAGGGAAAGCACTGAAGCTTTCTTT. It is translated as CASSPTWDRESTEAFF.

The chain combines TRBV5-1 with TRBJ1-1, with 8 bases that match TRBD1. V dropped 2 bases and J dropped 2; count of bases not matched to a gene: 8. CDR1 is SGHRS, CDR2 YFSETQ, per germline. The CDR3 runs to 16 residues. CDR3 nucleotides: TGCGCCAGCAGCTTTGGACAGGGACACCTTAACACTGAAGCTTTCTTT. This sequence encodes CASSFGQGHLNTEAFF.

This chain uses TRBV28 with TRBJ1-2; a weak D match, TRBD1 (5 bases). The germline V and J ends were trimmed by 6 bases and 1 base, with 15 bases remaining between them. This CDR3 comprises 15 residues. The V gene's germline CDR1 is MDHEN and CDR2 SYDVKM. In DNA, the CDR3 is TGTGCCAGCAGACAGGTTGGGACCTTTAACTATGGCTACACCTTC. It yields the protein CASRQVGTFNYGYTF.

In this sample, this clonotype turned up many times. The CDR3 DNA is TGTGCCAGCAGCCGCCAGCTTCTAGCGGGGGAGGCCCCAGATACGCAGTATTTT. Translated: CASSRQLLAGEAPDTQYF. V and J are TRBV4-2 and TRBJ2-3; 10 nucleotides agree with TRBD2. V lost 4 bases to trimming and J lost 4 bases; unmatched junction nucleotides: 14. The CDR3 loop spans 18 amino acids. The germline gives CDR1 LGHNA, CDR2 YNFKEQ.

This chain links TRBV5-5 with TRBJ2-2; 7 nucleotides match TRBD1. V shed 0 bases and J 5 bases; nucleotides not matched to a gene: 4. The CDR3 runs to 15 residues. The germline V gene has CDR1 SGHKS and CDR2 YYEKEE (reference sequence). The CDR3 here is CASSLDPGGTGELFF. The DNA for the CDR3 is TGTGCCAGCAGCTTGGACCCAGGGGGAACCGGGGAGCTGTTTTTT.

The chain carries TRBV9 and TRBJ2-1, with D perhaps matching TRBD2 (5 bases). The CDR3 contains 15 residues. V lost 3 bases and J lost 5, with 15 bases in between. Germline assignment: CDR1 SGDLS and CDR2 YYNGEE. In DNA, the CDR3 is TGTGCCAGCAGCGGACGGGGTCGGGATGACAATGAGCAGTTCTTC. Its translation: CASSGRGRDDNEQFF.

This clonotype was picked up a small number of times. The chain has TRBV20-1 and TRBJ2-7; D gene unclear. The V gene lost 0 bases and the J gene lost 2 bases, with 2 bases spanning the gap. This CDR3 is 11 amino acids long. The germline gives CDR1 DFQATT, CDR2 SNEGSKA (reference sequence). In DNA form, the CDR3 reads TGCAGTGCTAGAGACCCCTACGAGCAGTACTTC. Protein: CSARDPYEQYF.

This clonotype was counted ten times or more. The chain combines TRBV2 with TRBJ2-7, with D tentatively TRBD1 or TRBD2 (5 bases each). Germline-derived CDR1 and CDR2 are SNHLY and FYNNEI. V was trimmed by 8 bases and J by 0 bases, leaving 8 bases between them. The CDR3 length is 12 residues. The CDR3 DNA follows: TGTGCCAGCCAAGGGACCTCCTACGAGCAGTACGTC. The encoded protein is CASQGTSYEQYV.

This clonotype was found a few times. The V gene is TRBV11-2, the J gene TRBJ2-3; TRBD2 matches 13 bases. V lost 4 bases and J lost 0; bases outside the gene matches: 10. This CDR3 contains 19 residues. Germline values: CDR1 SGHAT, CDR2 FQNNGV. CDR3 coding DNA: TGTGCCAGCAGCTCACTAGCGGGGGGGCCTTCCTCTAGCACAGATACGCAGTATTTT. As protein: CASSSLAGGPSSSTDTQYF. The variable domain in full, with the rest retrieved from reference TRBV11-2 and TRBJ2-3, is EAGVAQSPRYKIIEKRQSVAFWCNPISGHATLYWYQQILGQGPKLLIQFQNNGVVDDSQLPKDRFSAERLKGVDSTLKIQPAKLEDSAVYLCASSSLAGGPSSSTDTQYFGPGTRLTVL.

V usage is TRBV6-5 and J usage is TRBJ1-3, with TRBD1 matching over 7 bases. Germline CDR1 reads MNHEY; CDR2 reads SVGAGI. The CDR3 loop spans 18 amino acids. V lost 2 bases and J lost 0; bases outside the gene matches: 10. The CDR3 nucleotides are TGTGCCAGCAGTTACGACGGGACAGCCTCCTTCTCTGGAAACACCATATATTTT. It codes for CASSYDGTASFSGNTIYF.

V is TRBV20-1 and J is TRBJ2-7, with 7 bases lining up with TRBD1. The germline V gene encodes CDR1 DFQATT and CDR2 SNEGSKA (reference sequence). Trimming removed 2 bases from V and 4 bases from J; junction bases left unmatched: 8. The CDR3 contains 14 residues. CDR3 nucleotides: TGCAGTGCTAGATCCGGGTCAGGGGGTTACGAGCAGTACTTC. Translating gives CSARSGSGGYEQYF.

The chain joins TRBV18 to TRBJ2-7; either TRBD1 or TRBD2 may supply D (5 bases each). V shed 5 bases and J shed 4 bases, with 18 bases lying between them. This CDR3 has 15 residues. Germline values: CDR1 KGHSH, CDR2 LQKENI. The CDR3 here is CASSAGTGPYYEQYV. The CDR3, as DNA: TGTGCCAGCTCAGCAGGGACGGGCCCCTATTACGAGCAGTACGTC.

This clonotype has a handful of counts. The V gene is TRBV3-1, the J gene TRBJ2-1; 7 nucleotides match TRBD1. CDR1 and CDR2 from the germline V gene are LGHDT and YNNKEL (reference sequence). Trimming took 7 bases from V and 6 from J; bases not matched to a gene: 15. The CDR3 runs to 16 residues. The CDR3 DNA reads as TGTGCCAGCACCAATGTCCGACAGGGTCGGACCAATGAGCAGTTCTTC. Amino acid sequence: CASTNVRQGRTNEQFF.